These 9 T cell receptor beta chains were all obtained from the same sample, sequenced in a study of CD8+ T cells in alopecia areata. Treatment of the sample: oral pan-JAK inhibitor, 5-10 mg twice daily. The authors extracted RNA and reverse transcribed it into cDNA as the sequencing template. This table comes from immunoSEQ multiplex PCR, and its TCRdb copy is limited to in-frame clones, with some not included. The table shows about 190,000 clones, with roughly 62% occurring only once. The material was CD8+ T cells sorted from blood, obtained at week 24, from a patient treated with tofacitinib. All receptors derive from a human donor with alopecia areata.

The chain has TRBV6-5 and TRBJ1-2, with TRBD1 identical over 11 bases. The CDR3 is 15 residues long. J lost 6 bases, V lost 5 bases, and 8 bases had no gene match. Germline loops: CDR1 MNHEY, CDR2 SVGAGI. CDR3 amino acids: CASSTRDRGANGYTF. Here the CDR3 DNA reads TGTGCCAGCAGTACCCGGGACAGGGGGGCGAATGGCTACACCTTC.

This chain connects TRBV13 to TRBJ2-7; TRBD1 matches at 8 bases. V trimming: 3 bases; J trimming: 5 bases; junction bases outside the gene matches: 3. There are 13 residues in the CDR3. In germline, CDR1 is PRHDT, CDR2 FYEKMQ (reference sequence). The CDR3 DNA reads TGTGCCAGCAGCTTGGACAGGGTCCACGAGCAGTACTTC. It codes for CASSLDRVHEQYF. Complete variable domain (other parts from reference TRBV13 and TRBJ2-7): AAGVIQSPRHLIKEKRETATLKCYPIPRHDTVYWYQQGPGQDPQFLISFYEKMQSDKGSIPDRFSAQQFSDYHSELNMSSLELGDSALYFCASSLDRVHEQYFGPGTRLTVT.

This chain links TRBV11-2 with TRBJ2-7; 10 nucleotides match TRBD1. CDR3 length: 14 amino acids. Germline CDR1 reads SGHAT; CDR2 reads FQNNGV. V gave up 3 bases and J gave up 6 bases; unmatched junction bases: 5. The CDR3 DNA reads TGTGCCAGCAGCTTGGGGACAGGGGAGGGCGAGCAGTACTTC. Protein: CASSLGTGEGEQYF.

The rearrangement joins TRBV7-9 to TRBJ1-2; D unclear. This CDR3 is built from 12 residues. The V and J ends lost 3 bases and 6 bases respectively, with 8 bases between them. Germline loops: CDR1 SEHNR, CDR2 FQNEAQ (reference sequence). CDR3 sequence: CASSFVGDGYTF. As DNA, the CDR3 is TGTGCCAGCAGCTTCGTTGGCGATGGCTACACCTTC.

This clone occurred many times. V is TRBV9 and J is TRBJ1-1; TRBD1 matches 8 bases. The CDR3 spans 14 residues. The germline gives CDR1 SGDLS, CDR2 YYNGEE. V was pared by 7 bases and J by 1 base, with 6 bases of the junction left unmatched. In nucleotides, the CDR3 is TGTGCCAGCGGTGGACAGGGTGGGAACACTGAAGCTTTCTTT. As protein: CASGGQGGNTEAFF.

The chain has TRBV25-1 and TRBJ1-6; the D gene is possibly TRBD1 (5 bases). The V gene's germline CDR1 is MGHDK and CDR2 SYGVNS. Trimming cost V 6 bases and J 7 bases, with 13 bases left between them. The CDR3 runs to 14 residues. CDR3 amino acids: CASSWAGGNSPLHF. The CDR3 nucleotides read TGTGCCAGCAGCTGGGCGGGGGGGAATTCACCCCTCCACTTT. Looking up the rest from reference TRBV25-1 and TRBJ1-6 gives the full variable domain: EADIYQTPRYLVIGTGKKITLECSQTMGHDKMYWYQQDPGMELHLIHYSYGVNSTEKGDLSSESTVSRIRTEHFPLTLESARPSHTSQYLCASSWAGGNSPLHFGNGTRLTVT.

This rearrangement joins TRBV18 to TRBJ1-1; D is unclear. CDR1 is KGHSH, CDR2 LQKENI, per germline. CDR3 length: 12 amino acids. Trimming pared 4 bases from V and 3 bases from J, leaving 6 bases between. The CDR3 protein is CASSQGYTEAFF. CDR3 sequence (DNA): TGTGCCAGCTCACAGGGCTACACTGAAGCTTTCTTT.

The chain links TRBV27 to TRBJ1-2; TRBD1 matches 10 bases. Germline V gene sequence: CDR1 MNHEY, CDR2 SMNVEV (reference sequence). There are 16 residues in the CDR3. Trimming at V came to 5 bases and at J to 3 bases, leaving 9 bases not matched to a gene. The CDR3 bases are TGTGCCAGCAGTCCCCGGACAGGGGGGAAAGACTATGGCTACACCTTC. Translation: CASSPRTGGKDYGYTF.

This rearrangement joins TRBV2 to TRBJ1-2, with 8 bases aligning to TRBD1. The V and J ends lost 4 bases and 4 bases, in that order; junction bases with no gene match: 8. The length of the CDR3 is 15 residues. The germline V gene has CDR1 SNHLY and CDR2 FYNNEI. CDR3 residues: CASSAETGVGYGYTF. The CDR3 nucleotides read TGTGCCAGCAGTGCAGAGACAGGGGTCGGCTATGGCTACACCTTC.